This T cell receptor (beta chain) appears in the sequencing data of a study of cytomegalovirus exposure and HLA in healthy donors. Study results and limitations: A later analysis linked a missense variant in DCLRE1C to the trimming of TCR beta V and J genes. Among CMV-associated TCR beta chains, most appeared HLA-restricted in a later analysis. After further analysis at a later stage, around 17,000 TCR beta sequences were associated with HLA alleles at 0.05 false discovery rate.

PCR was performed using 60 Vbeta and 13 Jbeta primers. Here immunoSEQ multiplex PCR was the method, and the copy in TCRdb shows in-frame clones only, minus some. This sample carries over 100,000 clones, 81% of them seen once, and the ten largest clones take less than 2.5%. As regards this clone: The antigen is not known.

The clonotype was recovered from a woman in her twenties or thirties in good health and CMV-seronegative. Sequences were obtained from PBMCs.

This chain's CDR3 is CASSPRTKSLETQYF. The CDR3 DNA is TGTGCCAGTAGTCCCCGGACTAAAAGTTTAGAGACCCAGTACTTC. V usage is TRBV19 and J usage is TRBJ2-5, with a tentative D call TRBD2 (6 bases). The germline V and J ends were trimmed by 5 bases and 4 bases, with 17 bases remaining between them. The CDR3 is made up of 15 amino acids. Germline V lookup: CDR1 LNHDA, CDR2 SQIVND (reference sequence).